The 22 T cell receptor beta chains below were found in one sample sequenced in a study of blood T cell repertoires in COVID-19. Measured with immunoSEQ multiplex PCR; TCRdb has only the in-frame clones, and not every one. There are about 230,000 clones in the sample; 65% to 90% occur only once, and roughly 5% lies in the top ten. The sample comprised peripheral blood. Source of these receptors: a man aged 45 to 65 with COVID-19, enrolled during active disease.

This chain connects TRBV7-9 to TRBJ1-6; perhaps TRBD1 as D (5 bases). CDR3 size: 14 residues. V was trimmed by 5 bases and J by 5 bases, leaving 10 bases between them. The germline V gene has CDR1 SEHNR and CDR2 FQNEAQ (reference sequence). CDR3 nucleotide sequence: TGTGCCAGCAGCAAGACAGCTAATAATTCACCCCTCCACTTT. Protein: CASSKTANNSPLHF.

The chain joins TRBV14 to TRBJ2-7, with TRBD1 as a possible D gene (6 bases). CDR3 length: 15 amino acids. Germline values: CDR1 SGHDN, CDR2 FVKESK. V lost 0 bases to trimming and J lost 5 bases, with 14 bases between them. The CDR3 reads CASSQDLYRDHEQYF. The CDR3 coding sequence is TGTGCCAGCAGCCAAGATCTTTACAGGGACCACGAGCAGTACTTC.

The rearrangement uses TRBV29-1 and TRBJ1-2; the D gene is possibly TRBD1 (6 bases). The CDR3 contains 12 residues. V lost 7 bases, J lost 3 bases, and 12 bases lay in between. CDR1 and CDR2 (germline): SQVTM, ANQGSEA. CDR3 DNA: TGCAGCGGGGACACTTTTGACTATGGCTACACCTTC. It codes for CSGDTFDYGYTF.

This chain uses TRBV30 with TRBJ1-2; possibly TRBD1 for D (5 bases). V was clipped by 0 bases and J by 5 bases, with 10 bases between them. Germline CDR1 GTSNPN, CDR2 SVGIG (reference sequence). CDR3 length equals 13 residues. Here the CDR3 DNA reads TGTGCCTGGAGTGTCAGGGCAGGATATGGCTACACCTTC. Translating it yields CAWSVRAGYGYTF.

This chain links TRBV7-2 with TRBJ1-2; TRBD1 is a possible D gene (6 bases). Germline CDR1 and CDR2: SGHTA and FQGNSA. The length of the CDR3 is 16 residues. V dropped 0 bases and J dropped 0 bases, with 11 bases sitting between them. The CDR3 loop reads CASSLAGQRANYGYTF. The CDR3 coding sequence is TGTGCCAGCAGCTTAGCCGGACAGAGAGCTAACTATGGCTACACCTTC.

This chain connects TRBV27 to TRBJ1-1, with 7 bases fitting TRBD1. CDR1 and CDR2 from the germline V gene are MNHEY and SMNVEV (reference sequence). V was pared by 6 bases and J by 0 bases, with 7 bases of the junction left unmatched. This CDR3 region has 15 residues. The CDR3 DNA is TGTGCCAGCAGCAACAGGGGAACCATGAACACTGAAGCTTTCTTT. It encodes CASSNRGTMNTEAFF.

The chain carries TRBV9 and TRBJ2-7, with 7 bases aligning to TRBD2. The CDR3 length is 15 residues. The ends lost 0 bases at V and 3 bases at J; junction bases unmatched: 6. The germline V gene has CDR1 SGDLS and CDR2 YYNGEE. The CDR3 DNA sequence: TGTGCCAGCAGCGTAGGCGGGGGTACGGGCTACGAGCAGTACTTC. Translated, it gives CASSVGGGTGYEQYF.

CDR3 in amino acids: CASSPVGGDTQYF. The CDR3 DNA reads as TGTGCCAGCAGCCCTGTGGGGGGGGATACGCAGTATTTT. V usage is TRBV5-4 and J usage is TRBJ2-3; TRBD2 agrees at 7 bases. The CDR3 has 13 amino acids. V trimming: 4 bases; J trimming: 6 bases; junction bases outside the gene matches: 5. Per germline, CDR1 SGHNT and CDR2 YYREEE (reference sequence).

The genes are TRBV19 and TRBJ1-1; D not certain. The CDR3 totals 16 residues. The ends were cut back, 7 bases at V and 1 base at J, with 19 bases in the middle. The germline gives CDR1 LNHDA, CDR2 SQIVND (reference sequence). The CDR3 region is CASIPTAGIGNTEAFF. CDR3 nucleotide sequence: TGTGCCAGTATTCCAACCGCGGGGATTGGGAACACTGAAGCTTTCTTT. Full variable domain (rest looked up from reference TRBV19 and TRBJ1-1): DGGITQSPKYLFRKEGQNVTLSCEQNLNHDAMYWYRQDPGQGLRLIYYSQIVNDFQKGDIAEGYSVSREKKESFPLTVTSAQKNPTAFYLCASIPTAGIGNTEAFFGQGTRLTVV.

This chain uses TRBV7-3 with TRBJ1-6, with D hard to call. Trimming pared 6 bases from V and 8 bases from J, leaving 11 bases between. Germline CDR1 is SGHTA and CDR2 is FQGTGA. The CDR3 has 13 amino acids. Here the CDR3 reads CASSPGLDSPLHF. The CDR3, as DNA: TGTGCCAGCAGTCCCGGTTTGGATTCACCCCTCCACTTT.

The genes are TRBV10-3 and TRBJ1-2, with a weak D call TRBD1 (5 bases). Trimming removed 5 bases at V and 0 bases at J, with 10 bases between. CDR1 and CDR2 (germline): ENHRY, SYGVKD. The CDR3 is 14 residues long. CDR3 sequence (DNA): TGTGCCATCAGTCAGGGCGGTACTAACTATGGCTACACCTTC. This sequence encodes CAISQGGTNYGYTF.

The rearrangement links TRBV14 to TRBJ1-3; D is perhaps TRBD1 (6 bases). Germline CDR1 SGHDN, CDR2 FVKESK. CDR3 size: 15 residues. Between the trimmed V and J ends, which lost 3 bases and 4 bases, there was a span of 13 bases. CDR3 sequence reads: CASSHFQGNGNTIYF. For the CDR3, the DNA is TGTGCCAGCAGCCACTTCCAGGGGAACGGAAACACCATATATTTT. The whole variable domain, filled in from reference TRBV14 and TRBJ1-3, reads EAGVTQFPSHSVIEKGQTVTLRCDPISGHDNLYWYRRVMGKEIKFLLHFVKESKQDESGMPNNRFLAERTGGTYSTLKVQPAELEDSGVYFCASSHFQGNGNTIYFGEGSWLTVV.

The CDR3 is CASSLEGNGELFF. In nucleotides, the CDR3 is TGTGCCAGCAGCTTGGAGGGGAACGGGGAGCTGTTTTTT. The chain recombines TRBV5-5 with TRBJ2-2, with TRBD1 as a possible D gene (5 bases). CDR3 length: 13 amino acids. The V gene lost 0 bases and the J gene lost 7 bases, with 7 bases spanning the gap. The germline V gene has CDR1 SGHKS and CDR2 YYEKEE (reference sequence).

The chain joins TRBV14 to TRBJ2-5; 8 bases map to TRBD1. J gave up 5 bases and V 0 bases, and 5 bases lay outside the gene matches. The CDR3 loop spans 15 amino acids. Germline values: CDR1 SGHDN, CDR2 FVKESK. CDR3 loop: CASSQDDRGWETQYF. The CDR3 coding sequence is TGTGCCAGCAGCCAAGATGACAGGGGATGGGAGACCCAGTACTTC.

The gene calls are TRBV19 and TRBJ1-1, with TRBD1 matching over 10 bases. Germline-derived CDR1 and CDR2 are LNHDA and SQIVND (reference sequence). The CDR3 spans 16 residues. V gave up 9 bases and J gave up 6 bases; unmatched junction bases: 16. CDR3 sequence: CASNDPGTGDNAEAFF. The CDR3 DNA reads as TGTGCCAGCAACGATCCTGGGACAGGGGACAACGCTGAAGCTTTCTTT.

J is TRBJ1-1 and V is TRBV12-5; D is undetermined. The CDR3 covers 13 residues. From germline, CDR1 is LGHNT and CDR2 FRNRAP. V lost 3 bases to trimming and J lost 2 bases, with 7 bases between them. CDR3 protein: CASGLAGNTEAFF. DNA for the CDR3: TGTGCTAGTGGTTTAGCGGGAAACACTGAAGCTTTCTTT.

The chain links TRBV18 to TRBJ2-1, with TRBD1 as a possible D gene (6 bases). Trimming shortened V by 5 bases and J by 3 bases, and 14 bases separated the two germline ends. Germline loops: CDR1 KGHSH, CDR2 LQKENI. The CDR3 has 15 residues. In DNA form, the CDR3 reads TGTGCCAGCTCAGCTACGGACAGTTACTACAATGAGCAGTTCTTC. Protein sequence: CASSATDSYYNEQFF.

This CDR3 reads CASSENRGNTEAFF. CDR3 DNA sequence: TGCGCCAGCAGCGAGAACAGGGGAAACACTGAAGCTTTCTTT. This rearrangement joins TRBV5-1 to TRBJ1-1, with 7 positions matching TRBD1. Germline CDR1 and CDR2: SGHRS and YFSETQ. The CDR3 sequence is 14 residues long. V dropped 4 bases and J dropped 2; count of bases not matched to a gene: 5.

J is TRBJ1-1 and V is TRBV18; D is undetermined. Germline CDR1 KGHSH, CDR2 LQKENI. The CDR3 loop spans 15 amino acids. V was pared by 0 bases and J by 5 bases, with 13 bases between. The CDR3 spells CASSPPYSRMTEAFF. DNA for the CDR3: TGTGCCAGCTCACCACCTTACAGCCGAATGACTGAAGCTTTCTTT. The full variable domain, its missing parts supplied by reference TRBV18 and TRBJ1-1, is NAGVMQNPRHLVRRRGQEARLRCSPMKGHSHVYWYRQLPEEGLKFMVYLQKENIIDESGMPKERFSAEFPKEGPSILRIQQVVRGDSAAYFCASSPPYSRMTEAFFGQGTRLTVV.

The chain uses TRBV5-5 and TRBJ2-5; D might be TRBD1 (6 bases). The CDR3 has 13 residues. V shed 4 bases and J shed 3 bases, with 10 bases lying between them. CDR1 SGHKS and CDR2 YYEKEE come from the germline V gene (reference sequence). The DNA of the CDR3 is TGTGCCAGCAGCCACGGACAGAAAGAGACCCAGTACTTC. This encodes CASSHGQKETQYF.

The genes are TRBV6-6 and TRBJ2-7, with TRBD1 identical over 7 bases. The germline gives CDR1 MNHNY, CDR2 SVGAGI (reference sequence). After removal of 6 bases from V and 3 bases from J, the junction contained 2 bases not matched to a gene. The CDR3 consists of 12 residues. The CDR3 reads CASSGDSYEQYF. CDR3 bases: TGTGCCAGCAGCGGGGACAGCTACGAGCAGTACTTC.

This clone was found a few times. The chain employs TRBV6-5 and TRBJ2-7; the D is unclear. Between the trimmed V and J ends, which lost 6 bases and 5 bases, there was a span of 20 bases. Looked up from germline, CDR1 is MNHEY and CDR2 is SVGAGI. The CDR3 is 15 residues long. Here the CDR3 reads CASRSLLGQKDEQYF. The CDR3 DNA reads TGTGCCAGCAGGTCCCTTTTGGGCCAAAAGGACGAGCAGTACTTC.